This entry lists 27 T cell receptor beta chains sequenced from one sample in a study of radiation and T cells in renal cell carcinoma. The sample's time point: blood 2 weeks post-SBRT. Indicated treatment: 15 Gy SBRT to primary tumor, nephrectomy 4 weeks later. Some clones are missing from TCRdb's copy, which holds only in-frame ones; the method was immunoSEQ multiplex PCR. Among about 65,000 clones listed, roughly 79% were seen once. The starting material was blood, obtained from a patient whose treatment included radiotherapy and nephrectomy. Every receptor here comes from a man in his sixties with renal cell carcinoma.

V gene TRBV19 combines with J gene TRBJ1-2, with D unclear. Trimming left V 3 bases short and J 2 bases short, with 10 bases between. The germline V gene has CDR1 LNHDA and CDR2 SQIVND (reference sequence). The CDR3 length is 14 residues. CDR3 in amino acids: CASSISRNNYGYTF. The CDR3 DNA follows: TGTGCCAGTAGTATTAGCCGGAACAACTATGGCTACACCTTC.

J is TRBJ2-7 and V is TRBV11-2, with 7 nucleotides matching TRBD1. This CDR3 region has 15 residues. CDR1 and CDR2 (germline): SGHAT, FQNNGV. The V gene end was trimmed by 6 bases and the J gene end by 1 base; junction bases not matched to a gene: 9. The chain's CDR3 is CASRDTRGLSYEQYF. The CDR3 DNA follows: TGTGCCAGCAGAGATACAAGGGGGCTTTCCTACGAGCAGTACTTC. Full variable domain (remainder filled in from reference TRBV11-2 and TRBJ2-7): EAGVAQSPRYKIIEKRQSVAFWCNPISGHATLYWYQQILGQGPKLLIQFQNNGVVDDSQLPKDRFSAERLKGVDSTLKIQPAKLEDSAVYLCASRDTRGLSYEQYFGPGTRLTVT.

The V call is TRBV7-8, the J call TRBJ1-1, with a possible D match to TRBD1 (5 bases). This CDR3 spans 16 amino acids. Germline V gives CDR1 SGHVS, CDR2 FQNEAQ. Trimming pared 5 bases from V and 0 bases from J, leaving 16 bases between. The CDR3 protein is CASSPEGVLLNTEAFF. The CDR3 DNA reads TGTGCCAGCAGCCCAGAAGGGGTTCTCCTGAACACTGAAGCTTTCTTT.

This clone was recorded a few times. The chain joins TRBV15 to TRBJ2-1; 7 bases map to TRBD1. The ends lost 4 bases at V and 5 bases at J; junction bases unmatched: 11. Germline V CDR1 and CDR2: LNHNV, YYDKDF (reference sequence). This CDR3 comprises 16 residues. The CDR3 bases are TGTGCCACCAGCACGGGGACAGTAGGGGCACACAATGAGCAGTTCTTC. Its protein is CATSTGTVGAHNEQFF.

J is TRBJ2-1 and V is TRBV7-3; D is possibly TRBD1 (5 bases). CDR3 length equals 15 residues. The V gene lost 3 bases and the J gene lost 2 bases, with 11 bases spanning the gap. Germline-derived CDR1 and CDR2 are SGHTA and FQGTGA. The CDR3 here is CASSFGQGTYNEQFF. CDR3 bases: TGTGCCAGCAGCTTTGGTCAGGGCACCTACAATGAGCAGTTCTTC.

J is TRBJ2-3 and V is TRBV28, with TRBD2 as a possible D gene (5 bases). The V end was cut by 6 bases, the J end by 6 bases, with 13 bases between. This CDR3 region has 13 residues. CDR1 is MDHEN and CDR2 is SYDVKM in the germline V gene. This CDR3 is CASSQAEVDTQYF. DNA for the CDR3: TGTGCCAGCAGCCAGGCGGAGGTGGATACGCAGTATTTT. Drawing the rest from reference TRBV28 and TRBJ2-3, the complete variable domain is DVKVTQSSRYLVKRTGEKVFLECVQDMDHENMFWYRQDPGLGLRLIYFSYDVKMKEKGDIPEGYSVSREKKERFSLILESASTNQTSMYLCASSQAEVDTQYFGPGTRLTVL.

The V gene is TRBV10-1, the J gene TRBJ2-1, with D unresolved. With 5 bases removed from V and 10 bases from J, the gap between germline ends came to 15 bases. This CDR3 spans 13 amino acids. Germline assignment: CDR1 WNHNN and CDR2 SYGVQD (reference sequence). In nucleotides, the CDR3 is TGCGCCAGCAGTCCCCTCAACGGCCCCGAGCAGTTCTTC. Translating gives CASSPLNGPEQFF.

V usage is TRBV19 and J usage is TRBJ1-1; D unresolved. The germline gives CDR1 LNHDA, CDR2 SQIVND (reference sequence). Trimming removed 2 bases from V and 3 bases from J, with 7 bases in between. CDR3 length equals 13 residues. The CDR3: CASSIRVDTEAFF. The CDR3 bases are TGTGCCAGTAGTATAAGGGTAGACACTGAAGCTTTCTTT.

The sample holds one count of this clone. V gene TRBV11-3 combines with J gene TRBJ2-1; D is undetermined. Germline V gene data show CDR1 as SGHNT and CDR2 as YENEEA. CDR3 size: 14 residues. V gave up 0 bases and J gave up 8 bases, with 11 bases separating them. CDR3 sequence: CASSLDSLSHEQFF. The CDR3 DNA follows: TGTGCCAGCAGCTTAGATTCATTAAGCCATGAGCAGTTCTTC. The variable domain in full, completed from reference TRBV11-3 and TRBJ2-1, reads EAGVVQSPRYKIIEKKQPVAFWCNPISGHNTLYWYLQNLGQGPELLIRYENEEAVDDSQLPKDRFSAERLKGVDSTLKIQPAELGDSAVYLCASSLDSLSHEQFFGPGTRLTVL.

The chain joins TRBV25-1 to TRBJ1-2, with a tentative D call TRBD1 (5 bases). This CDR3 is built from 13 residues. V was pared by 6 bases and J by 5 bases, with 13 bases between. CDR1 is MGHDK, CDR2 SYGVNS, per germline. CDR3 nucleotides: TGTGCCAGCAGACCCAGGGATAGTTATGGCTACACCTTC. It yields the protein CASRPRDSYGYTF.

This rearrangement joins TRBV6-5 to TRBJ2-1; no firm D call. Germline CDR1 is MNHEY and CDR2 is SVGAGI. This CDR3 spans 13 amino acids. V was clipped by 0 bases and J by 7 bases, with 7 bases between them. DNA of the CDR3: TGTGCCAGCAGTTACTCGAAGGGAAATGAGCAGTTCTTC. It translates to CASSYSKGNEQFF.

The CDR3 DNA reads as TGTGCCAGCAGCTTAGCTGGGGCGGCTGGCTACACCTTC. It codes for CASSLAGAAGYTF. This chain joins TRBV7-2 and TRBJ1-2, with D maybe TRBD1 (5 bases). Germline V lookup: CDR1 SGHTA, CDR2 FQGNSA. The CDR3 spans 13 residues. The V end was cut by 0 bases, the J end by 7 bases, with 9 bases between.

This chain uses TRBV19 with TRBJ2-3, with D perhaps matching TRBD2 (5 bases). This CDR3 comprises 16 residues. V gave up 4 bases and J gave up 0 bases, with 14 bases separating them. Per germline, CDR1 LNHDA and CDR2 SQIVND (reference sequence). The CDR3 sequence: CASSSPSSPSTDTQYF. The CDR3 DNA follows: TGTGCCAGTAGTAGTCCTAGCAGTCCGAGCACAGATACGCAGTATTTT.

The V gene is TRBV12-5, the J gene TRBJ2-5; tentative D call: TRBD2 (6 bases). The V end lost 6 bases, the J end lost 0 bases, and 11 bases lay between the germline ends. CDR3 size: 14 residues. The V gene's germline CDR1 is LGHNT and CDR2 FRNRAP. The CDR3 is CASGIRDYQETQYF. CDR3 nucleotide sequence: TGTGCTAGTGGAATCCGGGACTACCAAGAGACCCAGTACTTC. Using reference TRBV12-5 and TRBJ2-5 for the parts outside the CDR3, the full variable domain is DARVTQTPRHKVTEMGQEVTMRCQPILGHNTVFWYRQTMMQGLELLAYFRNRAPLDDSGMPKDRFSAEMPDATLATLKIQPSEPRDSAVYFCASGIRDYQETQYFGPGTRLLVL.

The rearrangement joins TRBV19 to TRBJ2-1; no clear D. Trimming pared 6 bases from V and 2 bases from J, leaving 11 bases between. Germline V gives CDR1 LNHDA, CDR2 SQIVND (reference sequence). CDR3 length: 14 amino acids. The DNA for the CDR3 is TGTGCCAGTAGCGGGTATGGGGCCTACAATGAGCAGTTCTTC. Translating it yields CASSGYGAYNEQFF.

The gene calls are TRBV14 and TRBJ1-5; 8 bases are a match to TRBD1. Trimming at V came to 4 bases and at J to 1 base, leaving 12 bases not matched to a gene. The V gene's germline CDR1 is SGHDN and CDR2 FVKESK. The CDR3 spans 18 residues. The CDR3 region has the DNA TGTGCCAGCAGCCTATTTTCGGACAGGGTGAAGAGCAATCAGCCCCAGCATTTT. Protein: CASSLFSDRVKSNQPQHF.

This clone occurred once. V gene TRBV7-8 combines with J gene TRBJ2-1; D unresolved. The CDR3 runs to 14 residues. In germline, CDR1 is SGHVS, CDR2 FQNEAQ. Trimming left V 5 bases short and J 4 bases short, with 12 bases between. The CDR3 DNA reads TGTGCCAGCAGCCCGCCCGGTTCATACAATGAGCAGTTCTTC. It encodes CASSPPGSYNEQFF.

V and J are TRBV5-6 and TRBJ2-3, with D maybe TRBD2 (5 bases). Between the trimmed V and J ends, which lost 6 bases and 8 bases, there was a span of 19 bases. The CDR3 has 14 amino acids. Germline-derived CDR1 and CDR2 are SGHDT and YYEEEE. In nucleotides, the CDR3 is TGTGCCAGCACCCGTGATCTCGGAGGCGGTACGCAGTATTTT. It is translated as CASTRDLGGGTQYF.

The chain combines TRBV5-1 with TRBJ2-1; 8 bases are a match to TRBD1. CDR1 is SGHRS, CDR2 YFSETQ, per germline. V shed 4 bases and J 7 bases; nucleotides not matched to a gene: 7. The CDR3 totals 14 residues. The CDR3 DNA is TGCGCCAGCAGCCACCCGGGACAGGCTAATGAGCAGTTCTTC. This translates into CASSHPGQANEQFF.

The chain has TRBV2 and TRBJ2-5; tentatively, D is TRBD1 (6 bases). The V and J ends lost 7 bases and 5 bases respectively, with 14 bases between them. The CDR3 is 13 residues long. Germline V gene data show CDR1 as SNHLY and CDR2 as FYNNEI. CDR3 DNA: TGTGCCAGCATCCGGACAGTCGGGGAGACCCAGTACTTC. Its translation: CASIRTVGETQYF.

The V call is TRBV7-8, the J call TRBJ1-4; 8 nucleotides line up with TRBD1. V trimming: 1 base; J trimming: 7 bases; junction bases outside the gene matches: 14. Germline-derived CDR1 and CDR2 are SGHVS and FQNEAQ. The CDR3 covers 18 residues. The CDR3 is CASSLGGGQGLTTEKLFF. The CDR3 DNA sequence: TGTGCCAGCAGCTTAGGTGGAGGACAGGGCTTGACGACTGAAAAACTGTTTTTT.

This chain links TRBV6-4 with TRBJ2-7; D is uncertain. V gave up 1 base and J gave up 0 bases, with 4 bases separating them. This CDR3 spans 13 amino acids. CDR1 is MRHNA, CDR2 SNTAGT, per germline. CDR3 DNA: TGTGCCAGCAGTGACTACTTCTCCTACGAGCAGTACGTC. Its protein product is CASSDYFSYEQYV.

The chain links TRBV10-3 to TRBJ2-1; D remains unclear. Trimming took off 5 bases at V and 0 bases at J, with 11 bases between the two ends. CDR1 is ENHRY and CDR2 is SYGVKD in the germline V gene. This CDR3 contains 15 residues. The CDR3 nucleotides are TGTGCCATCAGTTTGACCCTCAGCTCCTACAATGAGCAGTTCTTC. Its translation: CAISLTLSSYNEQFF.

The chain has TRBV7-9 and TRBJ1-5; D is perhaps TRBD1 (6 bases). Between the trimmed V and J ends, which lost 5 bases and 3 bases, there was a span of 14 bases. In germline, CDR1 is SEHNR, CDR2 FQNEAQ (reference sequence). This CDR3 is built from 15 residues. CDR3 nucleotide sequence: TGTGCCAGCAGCCCCGCGGGGGGCTACAATCAGCCCCAGCATTTT. Translating it yields CASSPAGGYNQPQHF.

CDR3 loop: CASSQGSRETQYF. The CDR3 coding sequence is TGCGCCAGCAGCCAGGGTTCTCGAGAGACCCAGTACTTC. V gene TRBV5-1 combines with J gene TRBJ2-5, with a tentative D call TRBD1 (5 bases). This CDR3 is 13 amino acids long. V was shortened by 4 bases and J by 4 bases, with 11 bases between the two germline ends. Germline CDR1 reads SGHRS; CDR2 reads YFSETQ.

The V and J genes are TRBV5-1 and TRBJ2-7; D gene ambiguous. CDR1 and CDR2 (germline): SGHRS, YFSETQ. The CDR3 contains 13 residues. Trimming stripped 0 bases from V and 6 bases from J, with 10 bases between. Here the CDR3 reads CASSLAPLGEQYV. In nucleotides, the CDR3 is TGCGCCAGCAGCTTGGCCCCCCTAGGCGAGCAGTACGTC.

This chain uses TRBV5-4 with TRBJ2-1; 11 bases map to TRBD2. J gave up 4 bases and V 0 bases, and 6 bases lay outside the gene matches. The CDR3 is 17 residues long. The germline CDR1 and CDR2 sequences are SGHNT and YYREEE (reference sequence). The CDR3 bases are TGTGCCAGCAGCTTGGCTTGGGGACTAGCGGATTACAATGAGCAGTTCTTC. This codes for CASSLAWGLADYNEQFF.